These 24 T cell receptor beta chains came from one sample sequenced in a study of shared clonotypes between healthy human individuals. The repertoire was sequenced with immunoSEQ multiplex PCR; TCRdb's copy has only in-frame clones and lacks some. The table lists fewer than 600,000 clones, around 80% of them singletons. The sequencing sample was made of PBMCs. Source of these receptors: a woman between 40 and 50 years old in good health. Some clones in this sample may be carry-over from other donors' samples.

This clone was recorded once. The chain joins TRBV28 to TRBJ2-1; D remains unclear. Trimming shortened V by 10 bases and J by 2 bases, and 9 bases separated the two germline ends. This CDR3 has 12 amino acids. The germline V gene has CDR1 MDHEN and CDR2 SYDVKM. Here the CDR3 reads CATLPPYNEQFF. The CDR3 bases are TGTGCCACCCTACCGCCCTACAATGAGCAGTTCTTC.

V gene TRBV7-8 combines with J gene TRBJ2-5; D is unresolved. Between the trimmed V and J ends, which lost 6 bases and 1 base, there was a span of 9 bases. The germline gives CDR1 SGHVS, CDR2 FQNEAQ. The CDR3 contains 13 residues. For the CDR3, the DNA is TGTGCCAGCAGTAGAGGATTCCAAGAGACCCAGTACTTC. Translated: CASSRGFQETQYF.

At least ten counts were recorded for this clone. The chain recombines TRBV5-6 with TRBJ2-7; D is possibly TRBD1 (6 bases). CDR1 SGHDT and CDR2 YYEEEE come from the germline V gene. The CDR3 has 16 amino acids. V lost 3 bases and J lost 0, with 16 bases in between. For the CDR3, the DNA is TGTGCCAGCAGCTGGGGTCCGGGACAAAGCTCCTACGAGCAGTACTTC. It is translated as CASSWGPGQSSYEQYF.

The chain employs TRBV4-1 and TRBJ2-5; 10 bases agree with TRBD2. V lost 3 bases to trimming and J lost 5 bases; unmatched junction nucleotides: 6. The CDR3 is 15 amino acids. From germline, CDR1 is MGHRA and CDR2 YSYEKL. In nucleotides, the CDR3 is TGCGCCAGCAGCCACCCAGCGGGAGGGAGGGAGACCCAGTACTTC. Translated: CASSHPAGGRETQYF.

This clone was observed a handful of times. The CDR3 DNA is TGCGCCAGTAGGGACAGTTTCCCCGGTGGCTACACCTTC. Protein: CASRDSFPGGYTF. The chain joins TRBV10-2 to TRBJ1-2, with 7 bases that match TRBD1. The CDR3 consists of 13 residues. Germline CDR1 reads WSHSY; CDR2 reads SAAADI. J was trimmed by 7 bases and V by 9 bases; bases with no gene match: 11.

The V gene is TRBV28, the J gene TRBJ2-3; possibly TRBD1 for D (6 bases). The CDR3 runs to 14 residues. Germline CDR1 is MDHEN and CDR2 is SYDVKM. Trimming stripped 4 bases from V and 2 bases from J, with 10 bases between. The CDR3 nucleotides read TGTGCCAGCAGTTCCGGGACAATCACAGATACGCAGTATTTT. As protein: CASSSGTITDTQYF.

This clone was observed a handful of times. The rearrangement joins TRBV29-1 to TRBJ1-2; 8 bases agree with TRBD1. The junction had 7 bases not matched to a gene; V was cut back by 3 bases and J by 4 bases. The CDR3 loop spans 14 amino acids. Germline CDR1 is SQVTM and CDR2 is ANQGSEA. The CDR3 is CSVEAPGGTYGYTF. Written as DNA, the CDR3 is TGCAGCGTTGAGGCTCCAGGGGGCACCTATGGCTACACCTTC.

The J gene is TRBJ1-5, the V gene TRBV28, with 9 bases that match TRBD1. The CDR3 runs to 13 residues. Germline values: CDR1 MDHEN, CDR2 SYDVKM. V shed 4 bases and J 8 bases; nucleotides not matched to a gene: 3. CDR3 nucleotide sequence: TGTGCCAGCAGTTCGACAGGGGGTAAGCCCCAGCATTTT. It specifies CASSSTGGKPQHF.

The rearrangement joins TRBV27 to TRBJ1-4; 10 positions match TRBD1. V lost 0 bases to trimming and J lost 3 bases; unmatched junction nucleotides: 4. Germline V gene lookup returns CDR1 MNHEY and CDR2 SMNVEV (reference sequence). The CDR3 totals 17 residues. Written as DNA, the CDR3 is TGTGCCAGCAGTTTATCGAGACAGGGGGCGTCTAATGAAAAACTGTTTTTT. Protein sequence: CASSLSRQGASNEKLFF.

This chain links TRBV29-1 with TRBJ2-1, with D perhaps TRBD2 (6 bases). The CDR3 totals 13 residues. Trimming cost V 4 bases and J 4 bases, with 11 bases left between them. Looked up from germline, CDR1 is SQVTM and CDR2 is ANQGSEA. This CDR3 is CSVALAYYNEQFF. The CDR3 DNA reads TGCAGCGTTGCTCTAGCGTATTACAATGAGCAGTTCTTC.

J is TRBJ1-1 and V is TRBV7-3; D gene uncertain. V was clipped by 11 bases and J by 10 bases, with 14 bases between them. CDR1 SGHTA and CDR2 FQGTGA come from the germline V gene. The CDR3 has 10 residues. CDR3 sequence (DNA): TGTGCCCGCCACTCGTACAGAGCTTTCTTT. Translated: CARHSYRAFF.

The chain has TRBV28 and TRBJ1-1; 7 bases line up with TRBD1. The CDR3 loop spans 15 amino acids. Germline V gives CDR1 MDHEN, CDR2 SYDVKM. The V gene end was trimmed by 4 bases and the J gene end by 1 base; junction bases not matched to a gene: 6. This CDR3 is CASSSPGTANTEAFF. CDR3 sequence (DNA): TGTGCCAGCAGTTCCCCTGGGACAGCGAACACTGAAGCTTTCTTT.

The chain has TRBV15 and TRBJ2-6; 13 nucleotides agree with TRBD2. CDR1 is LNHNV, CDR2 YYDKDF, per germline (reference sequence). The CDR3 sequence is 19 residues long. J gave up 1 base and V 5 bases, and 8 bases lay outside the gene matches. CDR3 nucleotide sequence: TGTGCCACCAGCGCCCCGGGACTAGCGGGGCCGTCTGGGGCCAACGTCCTGACTTTC. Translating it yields CATSAPGLAGPSGANVLTF.

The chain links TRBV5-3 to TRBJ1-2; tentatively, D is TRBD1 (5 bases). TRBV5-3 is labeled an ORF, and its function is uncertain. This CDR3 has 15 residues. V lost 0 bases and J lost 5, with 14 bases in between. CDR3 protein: CARSLAPGPWYGYTF. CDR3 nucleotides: TGTGCCAGAAGCTTGGCGCCAGGGCCTTGGTATGGCTACACCTTC.

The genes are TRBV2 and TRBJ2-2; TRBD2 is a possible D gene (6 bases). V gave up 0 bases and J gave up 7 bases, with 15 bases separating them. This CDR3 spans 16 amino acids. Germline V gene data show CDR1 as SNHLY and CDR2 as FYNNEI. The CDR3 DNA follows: TGTGCCAGCAGTGAAGCCACGCGACTAGTAGGCGGGGAGCTGTTTTTT. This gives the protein CASSEATRLVGGELFF.

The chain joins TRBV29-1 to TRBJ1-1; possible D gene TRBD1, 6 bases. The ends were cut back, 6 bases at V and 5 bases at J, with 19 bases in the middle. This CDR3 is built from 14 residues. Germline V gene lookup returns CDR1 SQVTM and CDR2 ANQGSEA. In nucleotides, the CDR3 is TGCAGCGTAACCGGGACAACCCGAGGGACTGAAGCTTTCTTT. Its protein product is CSVTGTTRGTEAFF.

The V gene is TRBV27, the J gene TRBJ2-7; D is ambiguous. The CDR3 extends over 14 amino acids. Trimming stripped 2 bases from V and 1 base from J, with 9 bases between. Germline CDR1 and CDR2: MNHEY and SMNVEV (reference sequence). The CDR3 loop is CASSLGRRSYEQYF. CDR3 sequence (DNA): TGTGCCAGCAGTTTAGGACGAAGATCCTACGAGCAGTACTTC.

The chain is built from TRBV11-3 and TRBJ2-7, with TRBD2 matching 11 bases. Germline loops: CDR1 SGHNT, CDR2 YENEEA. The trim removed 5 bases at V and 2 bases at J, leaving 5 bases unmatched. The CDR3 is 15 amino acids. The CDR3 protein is CASSPGLAVPYEQYF. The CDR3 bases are TGTGCCAGCAGCCCGGGACTAGCGGTACCCTACGAGCAGTACTTC.

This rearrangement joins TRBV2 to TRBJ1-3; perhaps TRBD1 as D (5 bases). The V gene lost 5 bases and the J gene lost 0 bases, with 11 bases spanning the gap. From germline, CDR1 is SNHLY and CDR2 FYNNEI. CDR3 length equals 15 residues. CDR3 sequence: CASSLGQGSGNTIYF. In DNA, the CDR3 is TGTGCCAGCAGTCTCGGGCAGGGCTCTGGAAACACCATATATTTT.

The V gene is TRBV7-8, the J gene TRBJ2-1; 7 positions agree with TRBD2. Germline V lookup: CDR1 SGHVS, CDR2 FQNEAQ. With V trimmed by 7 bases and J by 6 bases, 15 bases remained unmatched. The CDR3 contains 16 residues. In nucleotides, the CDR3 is TGTGCCAGCATCAAAGGGGCGGGAGCAAATATCAATGAGCAGTTCTTC. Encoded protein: CASIKGAGANINEQFF.

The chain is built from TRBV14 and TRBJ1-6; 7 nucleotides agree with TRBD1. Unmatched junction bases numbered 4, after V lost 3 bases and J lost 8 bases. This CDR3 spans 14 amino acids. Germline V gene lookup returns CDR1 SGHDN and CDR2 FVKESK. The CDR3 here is CASSHWGQYSPLHF. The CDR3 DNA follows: TGTGCCAGCAGCCATTGGGGACAGTATTCACCCCTCCACTTT.

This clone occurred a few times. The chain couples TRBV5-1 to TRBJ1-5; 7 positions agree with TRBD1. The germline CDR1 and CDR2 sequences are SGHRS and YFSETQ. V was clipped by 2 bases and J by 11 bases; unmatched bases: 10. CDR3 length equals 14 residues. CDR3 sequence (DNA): TGCGCCAGCAGCTTCGACAGGGAGGAGCAGTCCCAGCATTTT. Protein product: CASSFDREEQSQHF.

CDR3 coding DNA: TGTGCCAGCAGCCAAGAAACAAGTTATAATTCACCCCTCCACTTT. This encodes CASSQETSYNSPLHF. The V gene is TRBV2, the J gene TRBJ1-6; no clear D gene. Germline V lookup: CDR1 SNHLY, CDR2 FYNNEI. This CDR3 is 15 amino acids long. V was clipped by 6 bases and J by 4 bases, with 13 bases between them. The whole variable domain, remainder taken from reference TRBV2 and TRBJ1-6, is EPEVTQTPSHQVTQMGQEVILRCVPISNHLYFYWYRQILGQKVEFLVSFYNNEISEKSEIFDDQFSVERPDGSNFTLKIRSTKLEDSAMYFCASSQETSYNSPLHFGNGTRLTVT.

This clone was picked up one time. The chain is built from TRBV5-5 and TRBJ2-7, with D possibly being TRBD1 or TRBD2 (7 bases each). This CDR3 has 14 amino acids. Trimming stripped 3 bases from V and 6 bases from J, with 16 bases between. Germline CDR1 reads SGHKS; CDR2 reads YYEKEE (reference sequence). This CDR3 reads CASSSSGGGFEQYF. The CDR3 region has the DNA TGTGCCAGCAGCTCCTCAGGGGGAGGGTTCGAGCAGTACTTC.